Described below is a single T cell receptor (beta chain) sequence and its context. Extraction of total RNA produced a minimum of 5 micrograms from each sample. It was with a sample-barcoded 5' primer and a J-beta primer mix that a second PCR of roughly 7 to 12 cycles was run. Every single cDNA molecule received a tag from a template-switch adaptor with 12 random nucleotides. TCRdb re-derived calls from the 5' RACE reads in MiXCR, one entry per CDR3 protein. The repertoire holds about 1,500,000 distinct CDR3 sequences, roughly 28% seen once, with more than 6% in the top ten. This sample was taken from a study of blood T cells in healthy people across ages. The sample taken for sequencing was blood. This receptor was taken from a woman aged 25 to 45 in good health.

Here the CDR3 DNA reads TGTGCCAGCAGCTTAGACAGGGGGATTGCTGAAGCTTTCTTT. Translating gives CASSLDRGIAEAFF. The chain carries TRBV11-2 and TRBJ1-1, with 7 nucleotides matching TRBD1. The length of the CDR3 is 14 residues. Germline V CDR1 and CDR2: SGHAT, FQNNGV. The trim removed 0 bases at V and 6 bases at J, leaving 4 bases unmatched. Full variable domain (missing parts from reference TRBV11-2 and TRBJ1-1): EAGVAQSPRYKIIEKRQSVAFWCNPISGHATLYWYQQILGQGPKLLIQFQNNGVVDDSQLPKDRFSAERLKGVDSTLKIQPAKLEDSAVYLCASSLDRGIAEAFFGQGTRLTVV.